The present T cell receptor (beta chain) was sequenced within a study of blood T cell repertoires in COVID-19. There are a few counts of this clone. Using immunoSEQ multiplex PCR, the repertoire was profiled, and TCRdb retains in-frame clones only, with some absent. The data hold 150,000 to 200,000 clones, with approximately 80% observed a single time. The CDR3 is made up of 14 amino acids. CDR1 is KGHSH, CDR2 LQKENI, per germline. Deletions cut 4 bases from V and 0 bases from J, with 7 bases between. The chain has TRBV18 and TRBJ1-3, with D perhaps matching TRBD1 (5 bases). The specimen was peripheral blood. The clonotype comes from a woman of 80 years or more with active or convalescent COVID-19. Here the CDR3 DNA reads TGTGCCAGCTCACAGGGGTACTCTGGAAACACCATATATTTT. It codes for CASSQGYSGNTIYF.